These 10 T cell receptor beta chains share one sample of origin, sequenced in a study of blood T cell repertoires in COVID-19 (dated by TCRdb to 2020 to 2021). The library relied on the immunoSEQ multiplex PCR assay. The clones in this table, taken by TCRdb from immuneACCESS, are in-frame only. Not every clone is retained; where verified, under half of the shortfall comes from an unresolved V gene, and the cause of the rest is unknown. The sample table records 95,000 to 150,000 clones; 80% to 85% of these occur just once. Of the sample, about 4% falls within the top ten clones. The sequenced material came from PBMCs or T cells enriched from blood (not recorded which). All receptors derive from a woman in her twenties or thirties who had recovered from COVID-19.

This sequence joins TRBV12-2 and TRBJ1-6. TRBV12-2 is noted as a pseudogene. The CDR3 spans 11 residues. CDR3 sequence reads: CATRGHPPLHF. DNA for the CDR3: TGTGCAACGCGAGGCCATCCACCCCTCCACTTT.

The CDR3 spells CASSLADNADTQYF. CDR3 nucleotides: TGTGCCAGCAGCTTGGCCGATAACGCAGATACGCAGTATTTT. The chain joins TRBV7-9 to TRBJ2-3; D is undetermined. The CDR3 loop spans 14 amino acids. Trimming left V 3 bases short and J 4 bases short, with 11 bases between. The germline V gene has CDR1 SEHNR and CDR2 FQNEAQ (reference sequence).

The chain is built from TRBV5-5 and TRBJ1-1; possibly TRBD1 for D (5 bases). Trimming took 2 bases from V and 1 from J, leaving 15 bases between them. CDR1 is SGHKS and CDR2 is YYEKEE in the germline V gene (reference sequence). The CDR3 is 16 residues long. Written as DNA, the CDR3 is TGTGCCAGCAGCTTAGGCCCGGCCAGGGAGAACACTGAAGCTTTCTTT. Its translation is CASSLGPARENTEAFF.

The chain joins TRBV14 to TRBJ2-7; 8 bases are a match to TRBD1. V trimming: 3 bases; J trimming: 9 bases; junction bases outside the gene matches: 1. The CDR3 is 11 residues long. The germline V gene has CDR1 SGHDN and CDR2 FVKESK. This CDR3 is CASSHGTGQYF. The CDR3 DNA is TGTGCCAGCAGCCATGGGACAGGGCAGTACTTC.

The V gene is TRBV18, the J gene TRBJ2-1; TRBD2 agrees at 16 bases. The CDR3 is 17 amino acids. CDR1 is KGHSH, CDR2 LQKENI, per germline. J lost 9 bases, V lost 3 bases, and 8 bases had no gene match. CDR3 nucleotide sequence: TGTGCCAGCTCACCCCCAGGGACTAGCGGGAGGGATGGTGAGCAGTTCTTC. Translation: CASSPPGTSGRDGEQFF.

V is TRBV7-8 and J is TRBJ2-7, with 12 nucleotides matching TRBD2. This CDR3 region has 14 residues. Trimming cost V 5 bases and J 4 bases; bases outside gene matches: 3. Germline V gene lookup returns CDR1 SGHVS and CDR2 FQNEAQ. CDR3 coding DNA: TGTGCCAGCAGCGTGACTAGCGGGAGTTACGAGCAGTACTTC. Translated, it gives CASSVTSGSYEQYF. Full variable domain (remainder filled in from reference TRBV7-8 and TRBJ2-7): GAGVSQSPRYKVAKRGQDVALRCDPISGHVSLFWYQQALGQGPEFLTYFQNEAQLDKSGLPSDRFFAERPEGSVSTLKIQRTQQEDSAVYLCASSVTSGSYEQYFGPGTRLTVT.

The CDR3 DNA reads as TGTGCCAGCAGCCCGGGACAGGGGGGGACAGATACGCAGTATTTT. Amino acids: CASSPGQGGTDTQYF. V usage is TRBV7-6 and J usage is TRBJ2-3, with TRBD1 matching 11 bases. The CDR3 extends over 15 amino acids. Germline CDR1 reads SGHVS; CDR2 reads FNYEAQ. The V and J ends lost 5 bases and 3 bases, in that order; junction bases with no gene match: 4.

V gene TRBV28 combines with J gene TRBJ2-3, with a tentative D call TRBD2 (6 bases). V was shortened by 8 bases and J by 3 bases, with 18 bases between the two germline ends. Germline assignment: CDR1 MDHEN and CDR2 SYDVKM. The CDR3 is 15 residues long. The CDR3 coding sequence is TGTGCCAGCGGGGGTTTTGGGAGGAGGACAGATACGCAGTATTTT. Encoded protein: CASGGFGRRTDTQYF.

The chain uses TRBV4-3 and TRBJ1-1; no reliable D call. The germline gives CDR1 LGHNA, CDR2 YSLEER. The CDR3 length is 15 residues. V shed 1 base and J shed 1 base, with 10 bases lying between them. The CDR3 spells CASSQGGSGNTEAFF. The CDR3 nucleotides are TGCGCCAGCAGCCAAGGAGGGAGCGGGAACACTGAAGCTTTCTTT.

The chain uses TRBV12-3 or TRBV12-4 and TRBJ2-7; 8 nucleotides align to TRBD1. Unmatched junction bases numbered 2, after V lost 5 bases and J lost 2 bases. The CDR3 covers 13 residues. For the CDR3, the DNA is TGTGCCAGCAGTCACAGGGGGACCTACGAGCAGTACTTC. This gives the protein CASSHRGTYEQYF.